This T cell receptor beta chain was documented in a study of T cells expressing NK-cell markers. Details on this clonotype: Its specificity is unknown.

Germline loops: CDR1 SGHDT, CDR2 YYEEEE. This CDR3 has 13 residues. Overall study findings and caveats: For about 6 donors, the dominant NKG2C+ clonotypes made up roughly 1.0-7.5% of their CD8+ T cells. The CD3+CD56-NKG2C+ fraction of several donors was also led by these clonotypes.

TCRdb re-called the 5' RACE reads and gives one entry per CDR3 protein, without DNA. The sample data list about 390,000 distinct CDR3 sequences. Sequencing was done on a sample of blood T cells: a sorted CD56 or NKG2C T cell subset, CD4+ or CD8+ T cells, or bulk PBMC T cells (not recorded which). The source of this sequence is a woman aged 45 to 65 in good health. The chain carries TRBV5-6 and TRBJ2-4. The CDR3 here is CASTRAAKNIQYF.